This TCR beta chain was obtained from a study of glioma-infiltrating T cells after dendritic cell vaccination. Study background: The vaccine used monocyte-derived dendritic cells pulsed overnight with autologous tumor lysate. At biweekly intervals, patients got three intradermal dendritic cell vaccine injections.

Libraries were prepared by immunoSEQ multiplex PCR; TCRdb keeps only in-frame clonotypes and omits some of them. The sample consists of 50,000 to 80,000 clones, about 81% of them appearing once. This CDR3 comprises 15 residues. V dropped 1 base and J dropped 6; count of bases not matched to a gene: 2. Germline V gene lookup returns CDR1 SGHTA and CDR2 FQGNSA. The chain couples TRBV7-2 to TRBJ1-5; TRBD1 matches at 11 bases. The clonotype was recovered from a human donor with glioblastoma. Here the sequenced sample was blood, taken before dendritic cell vaccination. The CDR3 spells CASSLGDRGGQPQHF. The CDR3 DNA is TGTGCCAGCAGCTTAGGGGACAGGGGGGGTCAGCCCCAGCATTTT. The whole variable domain, filled in from reference TRBV7-2 and TRBJ1-5, reads GAGVSQSPSNKVTEKGKDVELRCDPISGHTALYWYRQSLGQGLEFLIYFQGNSAPDKSGLPSDRFSAERTGGSVSTLTIQRTQQEDSAVYLCASSLGDRGGQPQHFGDGTRLSIL.